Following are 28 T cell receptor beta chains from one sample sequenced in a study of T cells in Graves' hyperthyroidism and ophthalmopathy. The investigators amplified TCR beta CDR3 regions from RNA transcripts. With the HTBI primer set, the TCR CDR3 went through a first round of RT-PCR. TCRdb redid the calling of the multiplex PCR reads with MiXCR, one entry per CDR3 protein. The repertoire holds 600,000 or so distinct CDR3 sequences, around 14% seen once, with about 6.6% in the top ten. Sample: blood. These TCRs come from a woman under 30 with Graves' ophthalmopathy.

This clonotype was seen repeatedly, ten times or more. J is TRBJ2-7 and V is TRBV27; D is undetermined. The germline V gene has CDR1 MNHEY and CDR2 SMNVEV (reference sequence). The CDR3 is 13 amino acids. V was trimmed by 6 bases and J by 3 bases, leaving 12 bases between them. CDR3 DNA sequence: TGTGCCAGCAGCTTAAGCTCCCTCTACGAGCAGTACTTC. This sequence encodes CASSLSSLYEQYF.

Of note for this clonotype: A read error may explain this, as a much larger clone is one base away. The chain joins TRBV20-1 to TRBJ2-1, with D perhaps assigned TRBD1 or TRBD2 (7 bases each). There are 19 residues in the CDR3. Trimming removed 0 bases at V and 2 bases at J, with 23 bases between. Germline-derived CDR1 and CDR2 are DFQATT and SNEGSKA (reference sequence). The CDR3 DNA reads TGCAGTGCTAGAGATCAAGCGGCAGGGGGGGCGAGAACCTACAATGAGCAGTTCTTC. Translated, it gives CSARDQAAGGARTYNEQFF.

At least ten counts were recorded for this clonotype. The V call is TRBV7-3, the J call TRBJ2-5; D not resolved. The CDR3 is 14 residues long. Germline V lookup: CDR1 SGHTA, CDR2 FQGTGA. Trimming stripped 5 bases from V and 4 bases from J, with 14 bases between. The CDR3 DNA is TGTGCCAGCAGCCCCTCTGGTGCAGGAGAGACCCAGTACTTC. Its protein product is CASSPSGAGETQYF.

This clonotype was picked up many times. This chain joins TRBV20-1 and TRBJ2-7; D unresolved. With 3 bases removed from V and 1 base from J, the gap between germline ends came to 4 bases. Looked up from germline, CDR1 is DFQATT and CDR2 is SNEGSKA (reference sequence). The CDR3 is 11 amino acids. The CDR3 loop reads CSASQSYEQYF. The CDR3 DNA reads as TGCAGTGCTAGTCAGTCCTACGAGCAGTACTTC.

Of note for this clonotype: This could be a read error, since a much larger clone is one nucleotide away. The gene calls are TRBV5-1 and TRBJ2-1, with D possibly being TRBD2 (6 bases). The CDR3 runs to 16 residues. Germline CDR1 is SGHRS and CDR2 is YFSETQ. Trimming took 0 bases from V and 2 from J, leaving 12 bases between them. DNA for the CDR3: TGCGCCAGCAGCTTGGACGCTAGCGAAACCTACAATGAGCAGTTCTTC. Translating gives CASSLDASETYNEQFF.

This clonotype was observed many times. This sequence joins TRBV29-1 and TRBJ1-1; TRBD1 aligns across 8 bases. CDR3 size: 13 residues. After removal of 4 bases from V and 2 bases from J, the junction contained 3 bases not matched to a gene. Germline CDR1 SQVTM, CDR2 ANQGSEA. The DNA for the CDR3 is TGCAGCGTTGGTGCAGGGGGCAACACTGAAGCTTTCTTT. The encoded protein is CSVGAGGNTEAFF. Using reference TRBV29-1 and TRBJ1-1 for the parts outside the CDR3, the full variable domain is SAVISQKPSRDICQRGTSLTIQCQVDSQVTMMFWYRQQPGQSLTLIATANQGSEATYESGFVIDKFPISRPNLTFSTLTVSNMSPEDSSIYLCSVGAGGNTEAFFGQGTRLTVV.

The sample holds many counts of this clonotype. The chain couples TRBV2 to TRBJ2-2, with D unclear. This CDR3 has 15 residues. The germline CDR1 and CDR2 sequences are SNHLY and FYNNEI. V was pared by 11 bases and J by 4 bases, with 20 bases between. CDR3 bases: TGTGCCGTAACCGGGCCCCGTCCCGGCACCGGGGAGCTGTTTTTT. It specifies CAVTGPRPGTGELFF.

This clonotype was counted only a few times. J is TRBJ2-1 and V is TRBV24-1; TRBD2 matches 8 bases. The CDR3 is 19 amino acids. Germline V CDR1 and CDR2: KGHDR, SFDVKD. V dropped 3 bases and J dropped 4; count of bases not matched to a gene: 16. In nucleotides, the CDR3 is TGTGCCACCAGTGATCCCCTTAGCTCCGGGAGGGAAGTATACAATGAGCAGTTCTTC. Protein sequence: CATSDPLSSGREVYNEQFF.

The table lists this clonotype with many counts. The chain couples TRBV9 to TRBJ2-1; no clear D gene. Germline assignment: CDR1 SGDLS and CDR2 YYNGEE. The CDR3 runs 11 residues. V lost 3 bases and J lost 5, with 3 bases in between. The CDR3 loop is CASSGNNEQFF. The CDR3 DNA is TGTGCCAGCAGCGGCAACAATGAGCAGTTCTTC. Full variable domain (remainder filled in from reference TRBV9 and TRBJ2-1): DSGVTQTPKHLITATGQRVTLRCSPRSGDLSVYWYQQSLDQGLQFLIQYYNGEERAKGNILERFSAQQFPDLHSELNLSSLELGDSALYFCASSGNNEQFFGPGTRLTVL.

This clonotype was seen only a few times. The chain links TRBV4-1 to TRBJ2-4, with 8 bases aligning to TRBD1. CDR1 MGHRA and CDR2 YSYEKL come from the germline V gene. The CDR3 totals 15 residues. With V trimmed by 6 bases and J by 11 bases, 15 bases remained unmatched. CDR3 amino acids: CASSYGQGDYIVQYF. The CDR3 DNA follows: TGCGCCAGCAGTTACGGACAGGGCGATTATATAGTTCAGTACTTC.

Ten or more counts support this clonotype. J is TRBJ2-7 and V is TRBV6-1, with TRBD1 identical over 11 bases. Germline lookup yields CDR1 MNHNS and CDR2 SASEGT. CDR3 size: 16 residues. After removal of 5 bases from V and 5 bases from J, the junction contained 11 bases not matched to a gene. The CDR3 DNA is TGTGCCAGCAGTTTTATTACCGGGACAGGGGGGAACGAGCAGTACTTC. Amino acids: CASSFITGTGGNEQYF.

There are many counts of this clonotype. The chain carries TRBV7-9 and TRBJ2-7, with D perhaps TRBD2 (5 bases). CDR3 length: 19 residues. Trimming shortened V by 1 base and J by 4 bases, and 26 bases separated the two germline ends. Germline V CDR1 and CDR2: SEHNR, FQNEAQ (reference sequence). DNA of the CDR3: TGTGCCAGCAGCTTAGAAGTGCGATTTGCGAGGGAAATAACTTACGAGCAGTACTTC. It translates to CASSLEVRFAREITYEQYF.

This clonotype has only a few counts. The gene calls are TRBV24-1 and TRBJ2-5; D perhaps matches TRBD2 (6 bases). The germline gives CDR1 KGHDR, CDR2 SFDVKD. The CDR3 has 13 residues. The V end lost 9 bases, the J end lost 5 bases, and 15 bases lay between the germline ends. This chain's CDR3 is CATLEGLGETQYF. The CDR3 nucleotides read TGTGCCACCCTGGAGGGATTAGGGGAGACCCAGTACTTC.

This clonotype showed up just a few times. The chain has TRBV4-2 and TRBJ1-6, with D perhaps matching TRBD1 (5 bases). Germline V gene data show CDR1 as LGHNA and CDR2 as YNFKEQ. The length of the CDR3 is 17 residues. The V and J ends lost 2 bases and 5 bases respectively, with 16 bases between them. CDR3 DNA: TGTGCCAGCAGCCAAAATAGAGGGGACTTGGATAATTCACCCCTCCACTTT. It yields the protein CASSQNRGDLDNSPLHF.

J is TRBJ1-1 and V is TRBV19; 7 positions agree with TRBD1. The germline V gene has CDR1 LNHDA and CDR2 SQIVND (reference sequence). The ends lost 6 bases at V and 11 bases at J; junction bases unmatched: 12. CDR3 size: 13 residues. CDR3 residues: CASRPRQGVAAFF. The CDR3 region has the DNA TGTGCCAGTAGGCCGAGACAGGGCGTGGCGGCTTTCTTT.

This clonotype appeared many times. The CDR3 sequence: CASSLLGGNYGYTF. The CDR3 DNA sequence: TGTGCCAGCAGCTTATTAGGAGGGAACTATGGCTACACCTTC. The chain recombines TRBV7-9 with TRBJ1-2, with D uncertain. V lost 2 bases to trimming and J lost 2 bases, with 9 bases between them. The CDR3 contains 14 residues. Germline assignment: CDR1 SEHNR and CDR2 FQNEAQ (reference sequence). Based on the CDR3 plus reference TRBV7-9 and TRBJ1-2, the full variable domain is DTGVSQNPRHKITKRGQNVTFRCDPISEHNRLYWYRQTLGQGPEFLTYFQNEAQLEKSRLLSDRFSAERPKGSFSTLEIQRTEQGDSAMYLCASSLLGGNYGYTFGSGTRLTVV.

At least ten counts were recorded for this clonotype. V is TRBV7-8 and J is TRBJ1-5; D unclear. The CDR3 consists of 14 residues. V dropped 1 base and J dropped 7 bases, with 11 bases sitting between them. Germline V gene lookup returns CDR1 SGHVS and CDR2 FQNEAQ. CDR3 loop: CASSLGPGGQPQHF. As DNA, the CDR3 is TGTGCCAGCAGCTTAGGACCTGGCGGGCAGCCCCAGCATTTT.

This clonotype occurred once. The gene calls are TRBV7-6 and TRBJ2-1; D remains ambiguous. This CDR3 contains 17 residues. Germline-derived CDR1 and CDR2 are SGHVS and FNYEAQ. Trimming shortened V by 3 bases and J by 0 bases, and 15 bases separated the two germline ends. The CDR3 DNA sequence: TGTGCCAGCAGCTTCCTTGCTAGTTCGTGCTCCTACAATGAGCAGTTCTTC. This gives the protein CASSFLASSCSYNEQFF.

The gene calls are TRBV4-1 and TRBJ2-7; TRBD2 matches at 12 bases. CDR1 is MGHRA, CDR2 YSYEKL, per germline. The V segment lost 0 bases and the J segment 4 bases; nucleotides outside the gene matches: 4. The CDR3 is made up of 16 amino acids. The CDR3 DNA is TGCGCCAGCAGCCAAGATTGGACTAGCGGGATTTACGAGCAGTACTTC. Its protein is CASSQDWTSGIYEQYF.

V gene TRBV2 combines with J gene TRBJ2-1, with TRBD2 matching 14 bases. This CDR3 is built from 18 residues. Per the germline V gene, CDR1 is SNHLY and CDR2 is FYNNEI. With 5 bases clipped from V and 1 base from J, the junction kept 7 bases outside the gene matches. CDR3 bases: TGTGCCAGCAGTCTACCTGGGACTAGCGGGAGTTCCTACAATGAGCAGTTCTTC. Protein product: CASSLPGTSGSSYNEQFF.

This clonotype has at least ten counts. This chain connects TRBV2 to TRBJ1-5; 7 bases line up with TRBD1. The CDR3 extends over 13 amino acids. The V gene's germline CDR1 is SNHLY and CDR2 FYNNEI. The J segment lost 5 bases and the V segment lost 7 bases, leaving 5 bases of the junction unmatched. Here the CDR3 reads CASTFQGDQPQHF. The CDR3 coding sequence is TGTGCCAGCACTTTCCAGGGGGATCAGCCCCAGCATTTT.

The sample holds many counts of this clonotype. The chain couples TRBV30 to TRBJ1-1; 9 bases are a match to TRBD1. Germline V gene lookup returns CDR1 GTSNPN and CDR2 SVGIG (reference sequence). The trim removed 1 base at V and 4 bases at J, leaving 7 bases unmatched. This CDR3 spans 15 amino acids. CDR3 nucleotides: TGTGCCTGGAGTGCGCAGGGACAGGGAAGCACTGAAGCTTTCTTT. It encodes CAWSAQGQGSTEAFF.

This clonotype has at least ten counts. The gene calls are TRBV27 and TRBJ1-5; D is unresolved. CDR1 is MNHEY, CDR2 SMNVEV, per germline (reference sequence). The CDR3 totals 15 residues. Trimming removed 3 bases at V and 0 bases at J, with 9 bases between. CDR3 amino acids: CASSFPMYSNQPQHF. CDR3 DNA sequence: TGTGCCAGCAGTTTCCCAATGTATAGCAATCAGCCCCAGCATTTT.

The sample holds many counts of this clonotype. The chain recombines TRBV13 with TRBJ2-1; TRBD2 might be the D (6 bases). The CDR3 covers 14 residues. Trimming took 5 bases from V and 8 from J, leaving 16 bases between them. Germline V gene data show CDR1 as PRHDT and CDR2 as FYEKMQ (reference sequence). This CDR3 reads CASSLQSGGDEQFF. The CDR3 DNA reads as TGTGCCAGCAGCCTCCAATCAGGCGGGGATGAGCAGTTCTTC.

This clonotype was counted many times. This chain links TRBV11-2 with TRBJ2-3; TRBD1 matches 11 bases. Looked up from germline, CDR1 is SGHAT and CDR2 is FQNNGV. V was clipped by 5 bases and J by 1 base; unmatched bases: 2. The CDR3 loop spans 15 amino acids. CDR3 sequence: CASSPGQGGTDTQYF. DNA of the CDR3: TGTGCCAGCAGCCCGGGACAGGGGGGCACAGATACGCAGTATTTT.

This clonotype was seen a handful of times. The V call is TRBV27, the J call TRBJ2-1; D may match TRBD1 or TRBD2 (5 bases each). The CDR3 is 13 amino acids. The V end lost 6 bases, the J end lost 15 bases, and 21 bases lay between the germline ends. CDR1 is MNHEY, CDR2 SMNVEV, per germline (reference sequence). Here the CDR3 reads CASSPWDPQGWFF. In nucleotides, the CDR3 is TGTGCCAGCAGCCCATGGGACCCGCAAGGGTGGTTCTTC.

The CDR3 is CASSLEVAESSEAFF. As DNA, the CDR3 is TGTGCCAGCAGTTTGGAGGTAGCAGAATCCTCTGAAGCTTTCTTT. The chain carries TRBV6-1 and TRBJ1-1; D is unresolved. Trimming left V 5 bases short and J 6 bases short, with 19 bases between. This CDR3 is 15 amino acids long. Germline CDR1 and CDR2: MNHNS and SASEGT.

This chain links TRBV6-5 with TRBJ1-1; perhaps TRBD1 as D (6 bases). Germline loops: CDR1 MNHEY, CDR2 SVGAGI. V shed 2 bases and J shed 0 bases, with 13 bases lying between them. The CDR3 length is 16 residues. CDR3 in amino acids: CASSYHQGPMNTEAFF. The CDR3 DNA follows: TGTGCCAGCAGTTACCATCAGGGGCCGATGAACACTGAAGCTTTCTTT.